This T cell receptor (beta chain) was captured by sequencing in a study of blood T cell repertoires in COVID-19 (dated by TCRdb to about 2020). In the study overall: The collaborator samples originated in the United States, Italy and Spain and spanned the acute and convalescent phases of COVID-19. The prospective study material was composed of cDNA or gDNA derived from T cells, B-cell-depleted T cells, or PBMCs. Deeply sampled blood TCRbeta repertoires from subjects exposed to, actively infected with, or recovered from COVID-19 were included in the dataset. A freely available public database, intended as a resource for researchers studying the immune response to SARS-CoV-2, is where the repertoires were released. The samples were drawn from the first 160 participants of the ongoing ImmuneRACE study and from some 1,300 subjects provided by 6 global collaborators. The sample metadata nearly always contained a de-identified subject ID, COVID-19 status, age in years and sex. Where available, HLA class I and class II types were obtained from metadata supplied by the sample provider rather than from assay-based typing. General study outcomes and caveats: The amount of clinical and demographic metadata varied by source and participant and was provided uncurated.

Via the germline V gene, CDR1 is MGHDK and CDR2 SYGVNS. The junction shows trimming of 3 bases on V and 4 bases on J, and the gene matches do not reach 6 bases of it. The CDR3, cysteine through phenylalanine, is 15 amino acids long. Of the read, only the CDR3 DNA is kept; its 45 bases are in frame from base 1. The collaborating institutions used their own protocols to collect whole blood in K2EDTA tubes. For TCRbeta analysis, collaborators shipped samples in one of three forms: frozen whole blood, isolated PBMCs, or DNA extracted from either of those sample types. TCRbeta CDR3 regions were amplified from genomic DNA using the immunoSEQ Assay, a bias-controlled multiplex PCR. In the paper's pipeline: Nucleated cell counts per sample were estimated from amplification of reference gene primers within the assay. To quantify the absolute abundance of each unique TCRbeta CDR3 rearrangement, sequence reads were collapsed and filtered. For each sample, productive Simpson clonality was calculated as the square root of Simpson's diversity index over productive rearrangements. Here the immuneACCESS table is served through TCRdb, limited to in-frame sequences with V and J called. Missing clones are a known gap in these copies; in checked studies unresolved V genes cover under half, and the rest lacks a known reason. The DNA was the basis for D and trimming; V, J and clone size are from that table. Across this sample there are roughly 50,000 clones, with roughly nine tenths seen only once. Jointly, the top ten make up roughly 3.9% of the sample.

Concerning this clone itself: What this receptor recognizes is not known. Per-base qualities were not stored, and no clone one base away is much larger.

This receptor was obtained from a man aged 50-59 years with acute or convalescent COVID-19. The chain was built from TRBV25-1 and TRBJ1-2; the central 9 bases match TRBD1. The sample consisted of peripheral blood. The CDR3 loop reads CASSEGTGLTYGYTF. The DNA sequence follows: TGTGCCAGCAGTGAGGGGACAGGGCTGACCTATGGCTACACCTTC.